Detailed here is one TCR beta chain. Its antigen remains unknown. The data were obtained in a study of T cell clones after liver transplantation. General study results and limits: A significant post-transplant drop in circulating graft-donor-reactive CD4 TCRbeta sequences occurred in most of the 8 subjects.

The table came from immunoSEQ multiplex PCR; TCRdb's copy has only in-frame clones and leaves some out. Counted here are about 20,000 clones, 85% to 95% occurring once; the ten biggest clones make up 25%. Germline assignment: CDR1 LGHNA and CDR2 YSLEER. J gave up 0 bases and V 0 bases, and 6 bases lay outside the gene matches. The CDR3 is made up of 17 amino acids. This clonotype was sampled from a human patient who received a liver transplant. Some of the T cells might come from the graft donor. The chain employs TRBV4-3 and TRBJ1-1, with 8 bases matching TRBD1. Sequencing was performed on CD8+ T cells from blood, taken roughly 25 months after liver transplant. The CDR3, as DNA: TGCGCCAGCAGCCAAGATAGAGGACAGGGCTTGAACACTGAAGCTTTCTTT. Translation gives CASSQDRGQGLNTEAFF.